This TCR beta chain came from a study of T cell responses to AZD1222 COVID-19 vaccine. The study's findings and limits: Baseline seropositives among AZD1222 recipients totaled only 5 to 7. The donor cohort was predominantly white British with a female majority, and clonal diversity may have been underestimated.

As regards this clone: Its antigen is not identified.

The data were produced by immunoSEQ multiplex PCR, yet TCRdb's version contains in-frame clones alone and is incomplete. The table records 80,000 or so clones, around 80% of them present only once. The specimen comprised peripheral blood, sampled 28 days after the second dose of the MenACWY control vaccine. This TCR was sampled from an adult who received the MenACWY meningococcal vaccine as a control.

CDR3 region: CASSVGGLGSVYTF. Written as DNA, the CDR3 is TGTGCCAGCAGCGTCGGGGGATTGGGTAGTGTCTACACCTTC. The chain is built from TRBV9 and TRBJ1-2; weak D call: TRBD1 (5 bases). V was pared by 2 bases and J by 10 bases, with 18 bases between. Germline V gene lookup returns CDR1 SGDLS and CDR2 YYNGEE. The CDR3 totals 14 residues.